The subject of this entry is one TCR beta chain. The target antigen is unknown. Possible read error: a much larger clone is one base away. This CDR3 is missing its conserved last phenylalanine or tryptophan, likely due to a read error. Unique molecular identifiers were used in preparing the TCRbeta library. From the PCR reads, TCRdb called clonotypes with MiXCR, one entry per CDR3 protein. The data contain some 550,000 distinct CDR3 sequences, 23% of them singletons. These data belong to a study of T-cell reconstitution after alpha-beta-depleted transplantation in children. Study-level points and caveats: Expanded graft clones numbering several hundred reportedly gave rise to alpha-beta T cells about two months after transplant.

The germline V gene encodes CDR1 LNHNV and CDR2 YYDKDF (reference sequence). The CDR3 spans 16 residues. Unmatched junction bases numbered 8, after V lost 1 base and J lost 6 bases. Material: PBMCs, mostly from graft donor cells, obtained 360 days after TCRalphabeta/CD19-depleted stem cell transplant. This clonotype originated in a boy less than two years old who had a stem cell transplant for acute myeloid leukemia, so the T cells may come from the graft donor. This rearrangement joins TRBV15 to TRBJ2-5, with TRBD1 identical over 10 bases. The CDR3 reads CATSRARDRGRQTQYS. The CDR3 DNA reads as TGTGCCACCAGCAGAGCACGGGACAGGGGACGGCAGACCCAGTACTCC.